This T cell receptor beta chain appears in the sequencing data of a study of CD8+ T cells in alopecia areata. On the study more broadly: The percentage of affected scalp area served as the score of severity for treated patients.

Following extraction, RNA underwent reverse transcription to cDNA, which served as the sequencing template. The protocol was immunoSEQ multiplex PCR, while the TCRdb copy is restricted to in-frame clones and leaves out a portion. The sample consists of fewer than 250,000 clones, more than 30% of them appearing once. Indicated treatment: oral pan-JAK inhibitor, 5-10 mg twice daily. The CDR3 totals 13 residues. The V end lost 6 bases, the J end lost 0 bases, and 9 bases lay between the germline ends. Germline V gene data show CDR1 as MNHNS and CDR2 as SASEGT. This sample comprised CD4+ T cells sorted from blood, obtained at roughly week 30, from a patient treated with tofacitinib. V and J are TRBV6-1 and TRBJ2-7; the D is unclear. The receptor comes from a human donor with alopecia areata. Written as DNA, the CDR3 is TGTGCCAGCAGGATGGGCCGCTCCTACGAGCAGTACTTC. Translating it yields CASRMGRSYEQYF.